This TCR beta chain was documented in a study of blood T cell repertoires in COVID-19. Trimming stripped 5 bases from V and 8 bases from J, with 12 bases between. Per germline, CDR1 KGHDR and CDR2 SFDVKD. The CDR3 is 14 amino acids. The method was immunoSEQ multiplex PCR; TCRdb's version includes in-frame clones alone and lacks a portion of them. The repertoire holds more than 130,000 clones, with approximately 87% as singletons. The sequence came from a woman in her 40s with acute or convalescent COVID-19. The sequencing input was peripheral blood. The V and J genes are TRBV24-1 and TRBJ1-6, with D tentatively TRBD1 (5 bases). CDR3 DNA: TGTGCCACCAGTGGGGGGGGACGGGATTCACCCCTCCACTTT. It encodes CATSGGGRDSPLHF.